This record concerns one T cell receptor (beta chain) sequence. As yet, its antigen is unknown. Repertoires were generated with immunoSEQ multiplex PCR, while TCRdb's copy carries only in-frame clones and drops some. The profile shows 140,000 to 150,000 clones, 90% to 95% of them singletons. These data come from a study of cytomegalovirus exposure and HLA in healthy donors. Across the study: Later, an analysis reported that the 110 or so validation repertoires had used the same platform as the 500 to 800 first-cohort repertoires. Study outcomes and limitations: The TCR clusters that emerged in the first cohort tended, a later analysis found, to co-occur in the 110 or so validation repertoires.

V dropped 6 bases and J dropped 4 bases, with 16 bases sitting between them. CDR1 MNHEY and CDR2 SMNVEV come from the germline V gene (reference sequence). The CDR3 sequence is 15 residues long. This receptor was taken from a man between 18 and 35 years old in good health and CMV-seronegative. This rearrangement joins TRBV27 to TRBJ2-1, with a possible D match to TRBD2 (6 bases). Source material: PBMCs. The CDR3 DNA sequence: TGTGCCAGCAGGAGAACTAGCTTAGTGTACAATGAGCAGTTCTTC. This sequence encodes CASRRTSLVYNEQFF.